This is a list of T cell receptor beta chains from one sample in a study of blood T cell repertoires in COVID-19. Data came from immunoSEQ multiplex PCR; TCRdb stores just in-frame clones and leaves some out. Here the sample spans more than 95,000 clones, 86% being singletons. The specimen sequenced was peripheral blood. The source is a man in his 70s who had recovered from COVID-19. Each CDR3 is given with its conserved first and last residue. A D gene is named only where the DNA matches it firmly. Not every row has a clone size; where given, it reads once, few, many or a size class.

>TRBJ2-7|few|TRBV3-1/TRBV3-2|-
CASSRAGRSYEQYF
TGTGCCAGCAGCCGGGCAGGGAGGTCCTACGAGCAGTACTTC
>TRBJ1-4|-|TRBV18|-
CASSRTGTRPTEKLFF
TGTGCCAGCTCACGTACCGGGACAAGGCCCACCGAAAAACTGTTTTTT
>TRBJ1-5|few|TRBV6-1|-
CASRRQDFSNQPQHF
TGTGCCAGCCGCAGACAGGATTTCAGCAATCAGCCCCAGCATTTT
>TRBJ2-7|-|TRBV13|-
CASSLKSSYEQYF
TGTGCCAGCAGCTTAAAGAGCTCCTACGAGCAGTACTTC
>TRBJ1-5|-|TRBV19|-
CASTTVGARNQPQHF
TGTGCCAGTACCACCGTAGGGGCACGCAATCAGCCCCAGCATTTT
>TRBJ2-5|once|TRBV24-1|TRBD2
CATSASKRGGEETQYF
TGTGCCACCAGCGCTTCCAAAAGGGGAGGGGAAGAGACCCAGTACTTC
>TRBJ1-4|-|TRBV19|-
CASTTRGETNEKLFF
TGTGCCAGTACCACCCGGGGGGAAACTAATGAAAAACTGTTTTTT
>TRBJ2-7|-|TRBV29-1|-
CSVGWSAYEQYF
TGCAGCGTTGGTTGGAGCGCATACGAGCAGTACTTC
>TRBJ1-4|-|TRBV5-1|TRBD1
CASKGQNNEKLFF
TGCGCCAGCAAGGGACAGAATAATGAAAAACTGTTTTTT
>TRBJ2-3|-|TRBV10-1|-
CASSDWEGTDTQYF
TGCGCCAGCAGTGATTGGGAGGGCACAGATACGCAGTATTTT
>TRBJ1-1|few|TRBV7-6|-
CASSLIQGNTEAFF
TGTGCCAGCAGCTTAATCCAGGGAAACACTGAAGCTTTCTTT
>TRBJ2-2|-|TRBV30|-
CAWSVGEGHLFF
TGTGCCTGGAGTGTAGGAGAGGGACACCTGTTTTTT
>TRBJ1-3|-|TRBV2|-
CASTTYPSGNTIYF
TGTGCCAGCACTACGTACCCCTCTGGAAACACCATATATTTT
>TRBJ1-1|few|TRBV5-1|TRBD1
CASSLYGRGDTEAFF
TGCGCCAGCAGCTTGTATGGCAGGGGGGACACTGAAGCTTTCTTT
>TRBJ2-7|-|TRBV18|TRBD2
CASSTTGGSSYEQYF
TGTGCCAGCTCGACCACAGGCGGGAGCTCCTACGAGCAGTACTTC
>TRBJ2-3|-|TRBV6-1|TRBD2
CASSATLAGGTDTQYF
TGTGCCAGCAGTGCAACACTAGCGGGGGGGACAGATACGCAGTATTTT
>TRBJ2-7|-|TRBV19|TRBD1
CASTPRTGNSYEQYF
TGTGCCAGTACCCCCCGGACAGGGAATTCCTACGAGCAGTACTTC
>TRBJ1-6|many|TRBV28|-
CASSLKAGFNSPLHF
TGTGCCAGCAGTTTAAAGGCAGGGTTTAATTCACCCCTCCACTTT
>TRBJ2-1|-|TRBV10-3|-
CASSTQGNEQFF
TGTGCCAGCTCCACCCAGGGCAATGAGCAGTTCTTC
>TRBJ1-6|-|TRBV6-2/TRBV6-3|-
CASSYPGQYNSPLHF
TGTGCCAGCAGTTACCCCGGACAATATAATTCACCCCTCCACTTT
>TRBJ2-5|-|TRBV11-2|TRBD2
CASSSTLAPQETQYF
TGTGCCAGCAGCTCGACACTAGCGCCCCAAGAAACCCAGTACTTC
>TRBJ2-3|-|TRBV6-5|-
CATQSTDTQYF
TGTGCCACACAGAGCACAGATACGCAGTATTTT
>TRBJ2-2|-|TRBV6-2/TRBV6-3|TRBD1
CASSSTTGANTGELFF
TGTGCCAGCAGTTCCACGACAGGGGCCAACACCGGGGAGCTGTTTTTT
>TRBJ1-2|-|TRBV5-1|-
CASSLEANYGYTF
TGCGCCAGCAGCTTGGAAGCAAACTATGGCTACACCTTC
>TRBJ2-3|-|TRBV5-1|-
CASSLAGGTDTQYF
TGCGCCAGCAGCTTGGCGGGGGGCACAGATACGCAGTATTTT
>TRBJ2-5|-|TRBV24-1|-
CATSDQAGEETQYF
TGTGCCACCAGTGATCAAGCGGGTGAAGAGACCCAGTACTTC
>TRBJ1-1|-|TRBV5-1|TRBD1
CASSLETGGARWNTEAFF
TGCGCCAGCAGCTTGGAGACAGGGGGCGCGAGATGGAACACTGAAGCTTTCTTT
>TRBJ1-6|-|TRBV5-1|-
CASSLWAFQTGNSPLHF
TGCGCCAGCAGCTTGTGGGCATTTCAGACGGGAAATTCACCCCTCCACTTT
>TRBJ1-1|-|TRBV28|-
CASITGGTVTEAFF
TGTGCCAGCATTACGGGGGGGACGGTCACTGAAGCTTTCTTT
>TRBJ2-7|-|TRBV5-6|TRBD1
CASSKRSRDRNYEQYF
TGTGCCAGCAGCAAGAGGTCCCGGGACAGGAACTACGAGCAGTACTTC
>TRBJ2-3|-|TRBV5-8|-
CASSLGYSGTDTQYF
TGTGCCAGCAGCTTGGGCTACTCCGGCACAGATACGCAGTATTTT
>TRBJ2-2|-|TRBV6-5|TRBD2
CATGLAGAGELFF
TGTGCCACCGGACTAGCGGGGGCCGGGGAGCTGTTTTTT
>TRBJ1-2|-|TRBV5-6|TRBD1
CASSSGQGVTNGYTF
TGTGCCAGCAGCTCGGGACAGGGGGTTACGAATGGCTACACCTTC
>TRBJ1-2|-|TRBV18|-
CASSPPSVSNYGYTF
TGTGCCAGCTCACCACCCTCAGTTTCTAACTATGGCTACACCTTC
>TRBJ1-5|-|TRBV28|-
CASSLLFAGRSSNQPQHF
TGTGCCAGCAGTTTATTGTTCGCGGGTCGGAGCTCCAATCAGCCCCAGCATTTT
>TRBJ2-5|-|TRBV27|TRBD2
CASSFGGRETQYF
TGTGCCAGCAGTTTTGGCGGGAGAGAGACCCAGTACTTC
>TRBJ1-4|once|TRBV19|-
CASSMAQDNEKLFF
TGTGCCAGTAGTATGGCACAGGATAATGAAAAACTGTTTTTT
>TRBJ2-1|-|TRBV5-1|TRBD2
CASSLGLAGVYNEQFF
TGCGCCAGCAGCCTAGGACTAGCGGGAGTCTACAATGAGCAGTTCTTC
>TRBJ2-7|-|TRBV10-3|TRBD1
CAISESMDRDEQYF
TGTGCCATCAGTGAGTCGATGGACAGGGACGAGCAGTACTTC
>TRBJ2-4|-|TRBV4-1|-
CASSQELATKNIQYF
TGCGCCAGCAGCCAAGAGCTAGCGACCAAAAACATTCAGTACTTC
>TRBJ1-2|few|TRBV19|-
CASSVDGELWKEGYTF
TGTGCCAGTAGTGTCGACGGGGAACTATGGAAGGAGGGCTACACCTTC
>TRBJ2-3|-|TRBV7-3|-
CASSLLNTDTQYF
TGTGCCAGCAGCTTACTAAACACAGATACGCAGTATTTT
>TRBJ2-3|few|TRBV27|-
CASSPLFPGQRAQNTQYF
TGTGCCAGCAGTCCCTTATTTCCAGGACAGCGAGCGCAGAATACGCAGTATTTT
>TRBJ2-7|-|TRBV12-3/TRBV12-4|-
CASGNRVAYEQYF
TGTGCCAGCGGGAACAGGGTAGCCTACGAGCAGTACTTC
>TRBJ2-1|-|TRBV5-8|-
CASIRDLTYNEQFF
TGTGCCAGCATCCGGGACTTAACCTACAATGAGCAGTTCTTC
>TRBJ1-3|-|TRBV28|-
CASSVTLPGQRSGNTIYF
TGTGCCAGCAGCGTCACCCTTCCGGGACAACGCTCTGGAAACACCATATATTTT
>TRBJ1-2|-|TRBV20-1|-
CSARVAYGYTF
TGCAGTGCTAGAGTAGCCTATGGCTACACCTTC
>TRBJ1-2|-|TRBV15|TRBD1
CATSRRGDRGRDGYTF
TGTGCCACCAGCAGAAGGGGCGACAGGGGAAGAGATGGCTACACCTTC
>TRBJ1-1|-|TRBV3-1/TRBV3-2|-
CASSQAAEAFF
TGTGCCAGCAGCCAAGCGGCTGAAGCTTTCTTT
>TRBJ2-2|-|TRBV7-8|-
CASSSPTTGDTGELFF
TGTGCCAGCAGCTCCCCTACGACAGGAGACACCGGGGAGCTGTTTTTT
>TRBJ2-1|-|TRBV18|-
CASSGGAYSYNEQFF
TGTGCCAGCTCAGGGGGGGCCTATTCCTACAATGAGCAGTTCTTC
>TRBJ1-6|-|TRBV6-5|-
CASSYRQNNSPLHF
TGTGCCAGCAGTTATAGACAGAATAATTCACCCCTCCACTTT
>TRBJ2-7|-|TRBV7-2|TRBD1
CASRRTGSVSYEQYF
TGTGCCAGCCGCCGGACAGGGAGCGTCTCCTACGAGCAGTACTTC
>TRBJ2-3|-|TRBV6-2/TRBV6-3|-
CASSYLAPYTDTQYF
TGTGCCAGCAGTTACCTAGCGCCCTACACAGATACGCAGTATTTT
>TRBJ2-5|-|TRBV10-3|TRBD2
CAISRTSGSDETQYF
TGTGCCATCAGTCGGACTAGCGGGAGTGATGAGACCCAGTACTTC
>TRBJ1-2|-|TRBV6-5|TRBD1
CASSRNRGIDGYTF
TGTGCCAGCAGCCGTAACAGGGGGATAGATGGCTACACCTTC
>TRBJ2-7|-|TRBV14|TRBD2
CASSPGLASSYEQYF
TGTGCCAGCAGCCCGGGACTAGCCAGCTCCTACGAGCAGTACTTC
>TRBJ2-5|-|TRBV7-3|-
CASSLTRAHETQYF
TGTGCCAGCAGCTTGACCAGGGCCCATGAGACCCAGTACTTC